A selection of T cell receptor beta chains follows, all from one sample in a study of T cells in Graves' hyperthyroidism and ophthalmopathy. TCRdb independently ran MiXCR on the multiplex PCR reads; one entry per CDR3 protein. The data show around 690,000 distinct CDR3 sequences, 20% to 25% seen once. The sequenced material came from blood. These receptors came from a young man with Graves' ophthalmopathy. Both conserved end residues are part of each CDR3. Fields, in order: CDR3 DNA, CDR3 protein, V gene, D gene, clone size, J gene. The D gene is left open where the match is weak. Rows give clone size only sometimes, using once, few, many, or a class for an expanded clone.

CDR3nt: TGTGCCAGCATCGAGGGGGGTGGTGAAAAACTGTTTTTT; CDR3aa: CASIEGGGEKLFF; v_gene: TRBV28; d_gene: .; abundance: few; j_gene: TRBJ1-4
CDR3nt: TGCGCCAGCAGCTTGGCCCCTAGAAACCTGTTTTTT; CDR3aa: CASSLAPRNLFF; v_gene: TRBV5-1; d_gene: .; abundance: .; j_gene: TRBJ2-2
CDR3nt: TGTGCCAGCAGTCCCGGCGGGGGCGACAATCAGCCCCAGCATTTT; CDR3aa: CASSPGGGDNQPQHF; v_gene: TRBV27; d_gene: .; abundance: many; j_gene: TRBJ1-5
CDR3nt: TGTGCCAGCAGCGCACCCCCTAGCGGGAGAATTTCCGAGCAGTACTTC; CDR3aa: CASSAPPSGRISEQYF; v_gene: TRBV5-6; d_gene: TRBD2; abundance: .; j_gene: TRBJ2-7
CDR3nt: TGTGCCAGCAGCTTGTCCGGGGCCTACGAGCAGTACTTC; CDR3aa: CASSLSGAYEQYF; v_gene: TRBV7-9; d_gene: .; abundance: many; j_gene: TRBJ2-7
CDR3nt: TGTGCCAGCAGCTTACCTCGCATGAATGAGCAGTTCTTC; CDR3aa: CASSLPRMNEQFF; v_gene: TRBV7-9; d_gene: .; abundance: .; j_gene: TRBJ2-1
CDR3nt: TGCAGCGTTGAAGTCACCTCCAAAAACATTCAGTACTTC; CDR3aa: CSVEVTSKNIQYF; v_gene: TRBV29-1; d_gene: .; abundance: few; j_gene: TRBJ2-4
CDR3nt: TGCGCCAGCAGCAAGTCCAGGACTCCGAACACTGAAGCTTTCTTT; CDR3aa: CASSKSRTPNTEAFF; v_gene: TRBV5-1; d_gene: .; abundance: .; j_gene: TRBJ1-1
CDR3nt: TGTGCCAGCAGTTCGACAGGGGGCTTTGGCTACACCTTC; CDR3aa: CASSSTGGFGYTF; v_gene: TRBV28; d_gene: TRBD1; abundance: many; j_gene: TRBJ1-2
CDR3nt: TGTGCCAGCAGCGTAGAGGAGGGAGAGGGCGAGCAGTACTTC; CDR3aa: CASSVEEGEGEQYF; v_gene: TRBV9; d_gene: .; abundance: .; j_gene: TRBJ2-7
CDR3nt: TGTGCCAGCAGCTCGGGACACCCGAACACTGAAGCTTTCTTT; CDR3aa: CASSSGHPNTEAFF; v_gene: TRBV7-9; d_gene: .; abundance: few; j_gene: TRBJ1-1
CDR3nt: TGTGCCAGCAGCTTACTCCGGGGACTTTCCACAGATACGCAGTATTTT; CDR3aa: CASSLLRGLSTDTQYF; v_gene: TRBV13; d_gene: .; abundance: few; j_gene: TRBJ2-3
CDR3nt: TGTGCCAGCAGTTTTAAGGGAAATCAGCCCCAGCATTTT; CDR3aa: CASSFKGNQPQHF; v_gene: TRBV28; d_gene: .; abundance: many; j_gene: TRBJ1-5
CDR3nt: TGCGCCAGCAGCTTGGAGGACGCGGGGACCCAGTACTTC; CDR3aa: CASSLEDAGTQYF; v_gene: TRBV5-1; d_gene: .; abundance: .; j_gene: TRBJ2-5
CDR3nt: TGCAGTGCTCAGGAGACCCAGTACTTC; CDR3aa: CSAQETQYF; v_gene: TRBV20-1; d_gene: .; abundance: many; j_gene: TRBJ2-5
CDR3nt: TGTGCCAGCAGCAAGCCCAGAGGGTGTGGGAATGAGCAGTTCTTC; CDR3aa: CASSKPRGCGNEQFF; v_gene: TRBV3-2; d_gene: .; abundance: few; j_gene: TRBJ2-1
CDR3nt: TGTGCCAGCAGCTCCCGGGACTACAACTACGAGCAGTACTTC; CDR3aa: CASSSRDYNYEQYF; v_gene: TRBV7-3; d_gene: TRBD2; abundance: .; j_gene: TRBJ2-7
CDR3nt: TGTGCCAGCAGCCGTGGAGGCGGGAGCTACGAGCAGTACTTC; CDR3aa: CASSRGGGSYEQYF; v_gene: TRBV3-1; d_gene: TRBD2; abundance: many; j_gene: TRBJ2-7
CDR3nt: TGTGCCACCTCCGGGACCAAAAACATTCAGTACTTC; CDR3aa: CATSGTKNIQYF; v_gene: TRBV7-9; d_gene: .; abundance: few; j_gene: TRBJ2-4
CDR3nt: TGTGCCACCTATGCCAGGGGACCCACCGGGGAGCTGTTTTTT; CDR3aa: CATYARGPTGELFF; v_gene: TRBV27; d_gene: .; abundance: few; j_gene: TRBJ2-2
CDR3nt: TGTGCCTGGAGTCAAAACACGGGACACCGCTACGAGCAGTACTTC; CDR3aa: CAWSQNTGHRYEQYF; v_gene: TRBV30; d_gene: .; abundance: few; j_gene: TRBJ2-7
CDR3nt: TGCAGTGCTAGAGCCCCGGGGGAGCCCGGAAACACCATATATTTT; CDR3aa: CSARAPGEPGNTIYF; v_gene: TRBV20-1; d_gene: .; abundance: few; j_gene: TRBJ1-3
CDR3nt: TGTGCCAGCAGTTCAGCGGGAGGGGGGCAATTCTATGGCTACACCTTC; CDR3aa: CASSSAGGGQFYGYTF; v_gene: TRBV28; d_gene: .; abundance: few; j_gene: TRBJ1-2
CDR3nt: TGTGCCAGCAGGCAGGGGGCTGACACTGAAGCTTTCTTT; CDR3aa: CASRQGADTEAFF; v_gene: TRBV6-1; d_gene: TRBD1; abundance: few; j_gene: TRBJ1-1
CDR3nt: TGTGCCAGCAGTGAAAGACAGGGAGCTAACTATGGCTACACCTTC; CDR3aa: CASSERQGANYGYTF; v_gene: TRBV2; d_gene: TRBD1; abundance: many; j_gene: TRBJ1-2
CDR3nt: TGTGCCAGCAGTGTAAGGGGCAACTATGGCTACACCTTC; CDR3aa: CASSVRGNYGYTF; v_gene: TRBV2; d_gene: .; abundance: many; j_gene: TRBJ1-2
CDR3nt: TGCGCCAGCAGCCCCGGGACTAGCGGGAACATCTACGAGCAGTACTTC; CDR3aa: CASSPGTSGNIYEQYF; v_gene: TRBV5-1; d_gene: TRBD2; abundance: many; j_gene: TRBJ2-7
CDR3nt: TGCGCCAGCAGCTTGGAAGGGACCCGTTCGTGGGAGCAGTACTTC; CDR3aa: CASSLEGTRSWEQYF; v_gene: TRBV5-1; d_gene: .; abundance: many; j_gene: TRBJ2-7
CDR3nt: TGTGCCAGCAGCCCAGGCACGGACGGGAGCAGAGAGCAGTTCTTC; CDR3aa: CASSPGTDGSREQFF; v_gene: TRBV6-1; d_gene: .; abundance: few; j_gene: TRBJ2-1
CDR3nt: TGCAGTGCTAGAACCTACAGGGAGGGCACCGGGGAGCTGTTTTTT; CDR3aa: CSARTYREGTGELFF; v_gene: TRBV20-1; d_gene: .; abundance: few; j_gene: TRBJ2-2
CDR3nt: TGTGCCAGCAGCTCCCTAGCGGGAGTGGATGAGACCCAGTACTTC; CDR3aa: CASSSLAGVDETQYF; v_gene: TRBV7-2; d_gene: TRBD2; abundance: .; j_gene: TRBJ2-5